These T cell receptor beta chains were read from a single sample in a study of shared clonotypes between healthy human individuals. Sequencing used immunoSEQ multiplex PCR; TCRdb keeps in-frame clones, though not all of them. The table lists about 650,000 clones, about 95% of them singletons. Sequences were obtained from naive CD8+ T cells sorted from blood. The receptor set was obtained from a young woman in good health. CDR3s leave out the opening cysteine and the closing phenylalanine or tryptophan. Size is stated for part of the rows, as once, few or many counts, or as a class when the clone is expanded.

CDR3aa: ASSGDSDTQY
abundance: .
j_gene: TRBJ2-3
v_gene: TRBV2
len: 10

CDR3aa: ASSQDRGVHTEAF
abundance: .
j_gene: TRBJ1-1
v_gene: TRBV4-1
len: 13

CDR3aa: ASSLWGGSYEQY
abundance: .
j_gene: TRBJ2-7
v_gene: TRBV5-5
len: 12

CDR3aa: SGEEGYEQY
abundance: .
j_gene: TRBJ2-7
v_gene: TRBV20-1
len: 9

CDR3aa: ASSFLWGGLVTGELF
abundance: .
j_gene: TRBJ2-2
v_gene: TRBV27
len: 15

CDR3aa: ASSTRLARGADTQY
abundance: .
j_gene: TRBJ2-3
v_gene: TRBV9
len: 14

CDR3aa: ASSLAGRVSPLH
abundance: .
j_gene: TRBJ1-6
v_gene: TRBV27
len: 12

CDR3aa: ASLDPTDTQY
abundance: .
j_gene: TRBJ2-3
v_gene: TRBV7-2
len: 10

CDR3aa: ASSGSSQPGDEQF
abundance: .
j_gene: TRBJ2-1
v_gene: TRBV27
len: 13

CDR3aa: ASGAEGLMNTEAF
abundance: once
j_gene: TRBJ1-1
v_gene: TRBV7-2
len: 13

CDR3aa: ASSPGDYGYT
abundance: .
j_gene: TRBJ1-2
v_gene: TRBV6-1
len: 10

CDR3aa: ASSASLGPNHYEQY
abundance: .
j_gene: TRBJ2-7
v_gene: TRBV14
len: 14

CDR3aa: ASSDGGAYTEAF
abundance: .
j_gene: TRBJ1-1
v_gene: TRBV9
len: 12

CDR3aa: ASKKNTGELF
abundance: .
j_gene: TRBJ2-2
v_gene: TRBV5-4
len: 10

CDR3aa: AWRELAGDFGANVLT
abundance: .
j_gene: TRBJ2-6
v_gene: TRBV30
len: 15

CDR3aa: ASSLETGAYEQY
abundance: .
j_gene: TRBJ2-7
v_gene: TRBV7-9
len: 12

CDR3aa: ASSLGGDEQF
abundance: .
j_gene: TRBJ2-1
v_gene: TRBV27
len: 10

CDR3aa: ASKLAANYGYT
abundance: once
j_gene: TRBJ1-2
v_gene: TRBV28
len: 11

CDR3aa: ASSAKDGQSYNEQF
abundance: .
j_gene: TRBJ2-1
v_gene: TRBV27
len: 14

CDR3aa: ASSLKDRGPNSPLH
abundance: .
j_gene: TRBJ1-6
v_gene: TRBV27
len: 14

CDR3aa: ASSSFLGYEQF
abundance: .
j_gene: TRBJ2-1
v_gene: TRBV5-6
len: 11

CDR3aa: ASSLNRASTDTQY
abundance: .
j_gene: TRBJ2-3
v_gene: TRBV7-2
len: 13

CDR3aa: ASSEAAGVGNSPLH
abundance: .
j_gene: TRBJ1-6
v_gene: TRBV2
len: 14

CDR3aa: ASSLSDGSYEQY
abundance: .
j_gene: .
v_gene: TRBV5-6
len: 12

CDR3aa: ASSAHQGGPYEQY
abundance: .
j_gene: TRBJ2-7
v_gene: TRBV19
len: 13

CDR3aa: ASSFRRANTGELF
abundance: .
j_gene: TRBJ2-2
v_gene: TRBV27
len: 13

CDR3aa: ASSLETDYEQY
abundance: .
j_gene: .
v_gene: TRBV7-9
len: 11

CDR3aa: ASGGSIPAPHEQY
abundance: .
j_gene: .
v_gene: TRBV27
len: 13

CDR3aa: ASSLDRFYENIQY
abundance: .
j_gene: TRBJ2-4
v_gene: TRBV27
len: 13

CDR3aa: ASSTFRTGGDQPQH
abundance: .
j_gene: TRBJ1-5
v_gene: TRBV19
len: 14